These 6 T cell receptor beta chains share one sample of origin, sequenced in a study of OX40 agonist ivuxolimab in advanced cancers. Data came from immunoSEQ multiplex PCR; TCRdb stores just in-frame clones and leaves some out. The table has approximately 31,000 clones, roughly 90% seen once. The starting material was CD4+ or CD8+ T cells sorted from blood, obtained in a trial of the OX40 agonist ivuxolimab. The receptors originated from an adult with an advanced solid tumor such as melanoma, head and neck, liver or kidney cancer.

The chain combines TRBV18 with TRBJ1-1; D unresolved. This CDR3 is 12 amino acids long. CDR1 is KGHSH and CDR2 is LQKENI in the germline V gene. Trimming took off 4 bases at V and 8 bases at J, with 11 bases between the two ends. The CDR3 DNA reads TGTGCCAGCTCACTCCTTCGGTCCGAAGCTTTCTTT. Residues: CASSLLRSEAFF.

In its sample, this clone was seen once. The chain employs TRBV11-3 and TRBJ2-1; tentatively, D is TRBD2 (6 bases). CDR1 SGHNT and CDR2 YENEEA come from the germline V gene. This CDR3 is 16 amino acids long. V lost 5 bases, J lost 7 bases, and 21 bases lay in between. The CDR3 nucleotides are TGTGCCAGCAGCCCCATAGGGCGGGACGGGGTAAATGAGCAGTTCTTC. Its protein product is CASSPIGRDGVNEQFF.

V usage is TRBV19 and J usage is TRBJ1-4; TRBD1 is a possible D gene (6 bases). V was shortened by 7 bases and J by 0 bases, with 15 bases between the two germline ends. CDR3 length equals 16 residues. CDR1 and CDR2 (germline): LNHDA, SQIVND (reference sequence). The CDR3 region is CASNLGQSTTNEKLFF. CDR3 DNA sequence: TGTGCCAGTAACCTCGGACAGTCTACAACTAATGAAAAACTGTTTTTT.

This chain links TRBV5-4 with TRBJ2-2, with D hard to call. CDR1 is SGHNT, CDR2 YYREEE, per germline (reference sequence). The CDR3 runs to 14 residues. V was trimmed by 5 bases and J by 0 bases, leaving 8 bases between them. CDR3 coding DNA: TGTGCCAGCAGGACCCTCTCGAACACCGGGGAGCTGTTTTTT. The encoded protein is CASRTLSNTGELFF.

The rearrangement joins TRBV15 to TRBJ1-1; perhaps TRBD1 as D (5 bases). This CDR3 has 15 amino acids. Germline lookup yields CDR1 LNHNV and CDR2 YYDKDF (reference sequence). V was cut by 1 base and J by 1 base, with 10 bases left in between. The chain's CDR3 is CATSRGRGSNTEAFF. In nucleotides, the CDR3 is TGTGCCACCAGCAGAGGAAGGGGCTCGAACACTGAAGCTTTCTTT.

The chain uses TRBV5-1 and TRBJ1-2; TRBD1 aligns across 11 bases. The germline CDR1 and CDR2 sequences are SGHRS and YFSETQ. This CDR3 region has 17 residues. The V and J ends lost 0 bases and 10 bases, in that order; junction bases with no gene match: 14. CDR3 coding DNA: TGCGCCAGCAGCTTGGGCGGGACAGGGGGTGTATATGGCTACTACACCTTC. Translated, it gives CASSLGGTGGVYGYYTF.